This paragraph covers one TCR beta chain sequence. Study processing details: The authors estimated nucleated cell counts from reference gene primer amplification. The repertoire was sequenced with immunoSEQ multiplex PCR; TCRdb's copy has only in-frame clones and lacks some. V, J and clone size are taken as reported in that table, and D and trimming were inferred from the DNA itself. The sample carries some 87,000 clones, around 90% recorded once. The sample is drawn from a study of blood T cell repertoires in COVID-19. Study-level information: Collection of acute and convalescent COVID-19 samples took place in the United States, Italy and Spain. In each case, the material was cDNA or gDNA derived from T cells, B-cell-depleted T cells, or PBMCs.

CDR1 is LGHNA, CDR2 YNFKEQ, per germline. CDR3 length: 15 residues. V lost 1 base and J lost 0, with 9 bases in between. The sequence came from a woman in her seventies with acute or convalescent COVID-19. The material sequenced was peripheral blood. This chain uses TRBV4-2 with TRBJ1-1, with D possibly being TRBD1 (5 bases). The CDR3 DNA follows: TGTGCCAGCAGCCAAGTAGCAGGGTTGAACACTGAAGCTTTCTTT. Its protein is CASSQVAGLNTEAFF.